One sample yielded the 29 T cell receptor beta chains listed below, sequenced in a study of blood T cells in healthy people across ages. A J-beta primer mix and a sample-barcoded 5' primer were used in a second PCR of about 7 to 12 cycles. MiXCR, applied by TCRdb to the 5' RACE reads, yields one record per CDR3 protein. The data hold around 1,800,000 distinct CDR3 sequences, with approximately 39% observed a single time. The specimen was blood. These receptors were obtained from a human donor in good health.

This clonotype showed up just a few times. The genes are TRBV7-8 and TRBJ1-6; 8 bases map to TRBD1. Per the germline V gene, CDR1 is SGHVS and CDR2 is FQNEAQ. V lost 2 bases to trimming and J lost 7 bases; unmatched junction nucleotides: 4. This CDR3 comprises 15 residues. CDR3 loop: CASSLRTGWNSPLHF. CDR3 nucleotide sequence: TGTGCCAGCAGCTTACGGACAGGGTGGAATTCACCCCTCCACTTT. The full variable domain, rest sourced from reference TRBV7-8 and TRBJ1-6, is GAGVSQSPRYKVAKRGQDVALRCDPISGHVSLFWYQQALGQGPEFLTYFQNEAQLDKSGLPSDRFFAERPEGSVSTLKIQRTQQEDSAVYLCASSLRTGWNSPLHFGNGTRLTVT.

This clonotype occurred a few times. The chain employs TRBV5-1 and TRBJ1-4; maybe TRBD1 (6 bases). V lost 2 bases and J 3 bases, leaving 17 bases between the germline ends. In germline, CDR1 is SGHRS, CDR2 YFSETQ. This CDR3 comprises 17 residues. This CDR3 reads CASSFGQGTGANEKLFF. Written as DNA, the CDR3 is TGCGCCAGCAGCTTTGGTCAGGGGACCGGGGCTAATGAAAAACTGTTTTTT.

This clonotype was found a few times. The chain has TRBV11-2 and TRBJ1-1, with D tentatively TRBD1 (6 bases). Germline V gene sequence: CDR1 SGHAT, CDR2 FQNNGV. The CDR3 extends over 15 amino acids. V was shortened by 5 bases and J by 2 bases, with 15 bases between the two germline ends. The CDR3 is CASSVERTANTEAFF. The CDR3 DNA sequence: TGTGCCAGCAGCGTCGAAAGGACAGCCAACACTGAAGCTTTCTTT.

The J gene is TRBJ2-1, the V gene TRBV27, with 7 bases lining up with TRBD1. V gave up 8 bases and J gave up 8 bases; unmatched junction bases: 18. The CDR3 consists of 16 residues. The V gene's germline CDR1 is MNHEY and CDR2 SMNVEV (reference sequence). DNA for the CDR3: TGTGCCAGCGGGGGTTTCGAGGGGGCTTCCTCTTATGAGCAGTTCTTC. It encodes CASGGFEGASSYEQFF.

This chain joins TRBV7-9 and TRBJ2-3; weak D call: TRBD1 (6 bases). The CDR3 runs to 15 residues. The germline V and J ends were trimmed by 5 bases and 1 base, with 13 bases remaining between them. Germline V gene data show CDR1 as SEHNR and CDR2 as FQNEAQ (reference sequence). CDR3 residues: CASSPRTDGTDTQYF. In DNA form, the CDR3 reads TGTGCCAGCAGCCCGAGGACAGACGGCACAGATACGCAGTATTTT.

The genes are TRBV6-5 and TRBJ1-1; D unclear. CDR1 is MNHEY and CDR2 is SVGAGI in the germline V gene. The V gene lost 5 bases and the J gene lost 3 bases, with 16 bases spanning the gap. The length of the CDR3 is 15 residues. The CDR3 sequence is CASSPWAAGDTEAFF. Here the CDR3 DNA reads TGTGCCAGCAGTCCCTGGGCAGCCGGGGACACTGAAGCTTTCTTT.

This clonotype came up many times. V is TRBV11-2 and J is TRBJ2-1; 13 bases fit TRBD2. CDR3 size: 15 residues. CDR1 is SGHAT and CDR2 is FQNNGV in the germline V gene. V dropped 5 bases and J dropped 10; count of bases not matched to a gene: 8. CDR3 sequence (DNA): TGTGCCAGCAGCCCTGGACTAGCGGGGGCGGGGGAGCAGTTCTTC. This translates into CASSPGLAGAGEQFF.

CDR3 bases: TGTGCCAGCGCCGTGACAGGGGGTGGGCATGTGGGCTACACCTTC. Protein sequence: CASAVTGGGHVGYTF. The V gene is TRBV12-3 or TRBV12-4, the J gene TRBJ1-2; 9 nucleotides align to TRBD1. This CDR3 region has 15 residues. V was clipped by 8 bases and J by 8 bases; unmatched bases: 15.

CDR3: CASSQDLDRGRLNEKLFF. The CDR3 bases are TGCGCCAGCAGCCAAGACCTGGACAGGGGGCGACTAAATGAAAAACTGTTTTTT. The genes are TRBV4-3 and TRBJ1-4; 11 bases align to TRBD1. Germline CDR1 is LGHNA and CDR2 is YSLEER. There are 18 residues in the CDR3. After removal of 0 bases from V and 5 bases from J, the junction contained 8 bases not matched to a gene.

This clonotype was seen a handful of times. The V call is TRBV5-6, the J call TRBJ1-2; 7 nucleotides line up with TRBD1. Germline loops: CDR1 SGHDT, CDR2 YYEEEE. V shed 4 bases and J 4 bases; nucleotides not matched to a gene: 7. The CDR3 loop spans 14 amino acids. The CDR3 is CASSLQGVLYGYTF. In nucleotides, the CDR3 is TGTGCCAGCAGCCTGCAGGGGGTTCTCTATGGCTACACCTTC.

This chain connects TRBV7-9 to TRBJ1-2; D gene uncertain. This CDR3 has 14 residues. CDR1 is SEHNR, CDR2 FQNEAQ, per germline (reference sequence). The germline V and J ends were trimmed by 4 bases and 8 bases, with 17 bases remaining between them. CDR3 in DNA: TGTGCCAGCAGCTCACCGGGAGAGAGCGACGGCTACACCTTC. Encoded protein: CASSSPGESDGYTF. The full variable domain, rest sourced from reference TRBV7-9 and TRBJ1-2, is DTGVSQNPRHKITKRGQNVTFRCDPISEHNRLYWYRQTLGQGPEFLTYFQNEAQLEKSRLLSDRFSAERPKGSFSTLEIQRTEQGDSAMYLCASSSPGESDGYTFGSGTRLTVV.

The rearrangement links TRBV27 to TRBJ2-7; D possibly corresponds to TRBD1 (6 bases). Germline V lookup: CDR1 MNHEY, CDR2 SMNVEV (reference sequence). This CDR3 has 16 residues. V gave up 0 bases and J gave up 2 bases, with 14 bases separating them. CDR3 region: CASSLSLPTGPYEQYF. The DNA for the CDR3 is TGTGCCAGCAGTTTATCCTTACCGACAGGCCCCTACGAGCAGTACTTC.

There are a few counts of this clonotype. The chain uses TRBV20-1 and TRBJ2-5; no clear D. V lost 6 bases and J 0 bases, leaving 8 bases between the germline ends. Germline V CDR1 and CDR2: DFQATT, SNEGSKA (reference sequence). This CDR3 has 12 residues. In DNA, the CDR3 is TGCAGTGCAGGGTCACACCAAGAGACCCAGTACTTC. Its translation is CSAGSHQETQYF.

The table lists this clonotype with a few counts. Written as DNA, the CDR3 is TGTGCCAGCAGCTTAGACGACAGGAGACCCTACGAGCAGTACTTC. Protein sequence: CASSLDDRRPYEQYF. The chain links TRBV7-2 to TRBJ2-7; D possibly corresponds to TRBD1 (6 bases). This CDR3 is built from 15 residues. CDR1 is SGHTA and CDR2 is FQGNSA in the germline V gene. The V end lost 1 base, the J end lost 2 bases, and 12 bases lay between the germline ends.

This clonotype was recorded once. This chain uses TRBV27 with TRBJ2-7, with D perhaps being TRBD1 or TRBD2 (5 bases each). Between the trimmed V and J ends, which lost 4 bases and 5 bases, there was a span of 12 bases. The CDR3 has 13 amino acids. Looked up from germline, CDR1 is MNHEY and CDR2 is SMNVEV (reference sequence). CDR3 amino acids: CASSSREGDEQYF. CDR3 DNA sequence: TGTGCCAGCAGTTCACGGGAAGGGGACGAGCAGTACTTC.

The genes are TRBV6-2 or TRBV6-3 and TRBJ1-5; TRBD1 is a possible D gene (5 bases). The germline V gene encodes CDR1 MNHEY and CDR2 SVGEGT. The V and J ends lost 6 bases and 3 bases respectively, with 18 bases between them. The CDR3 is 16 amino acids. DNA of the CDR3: TGTGCCAGCAGATATGCGTGGGGCCTCCTCAATCAGCCCCAGCATTTT. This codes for CASRYAWGLLNQPQHF.

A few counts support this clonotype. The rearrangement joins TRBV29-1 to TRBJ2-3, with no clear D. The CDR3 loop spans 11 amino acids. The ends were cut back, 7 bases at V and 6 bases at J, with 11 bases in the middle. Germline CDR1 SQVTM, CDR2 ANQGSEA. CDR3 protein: CSALGLDTQYF. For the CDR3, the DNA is TGCAGCGCTCTAGGCCTGGATACGCAGTATTTT.

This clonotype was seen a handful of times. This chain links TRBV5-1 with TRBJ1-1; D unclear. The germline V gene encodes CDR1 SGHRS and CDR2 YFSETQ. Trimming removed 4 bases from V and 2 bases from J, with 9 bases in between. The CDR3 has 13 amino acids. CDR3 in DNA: TGCGCCAGCAGCCGTGGGGATAACACTGAAGCTTTCTTT. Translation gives CASSRGDNTEAFF.

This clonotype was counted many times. The CDR3 here is CASGAGERETQYF. In DNA, the CDR3 is TGTGCCAGTGGCGCAGGGGAGAGAGAGACCCAGTACTTC. This chain joins TRBV6-2 or TRBV6-3 and TRBJ2-5; D perhaps matches TRBD1 (6 bases). CDR1 and CDR2 (germline): MNHEY, SVGEGT. Trimming took off 9 bases at V and 4 bases at J, with 15 bases between the two ends. This CDR3 is built from 13 residues.

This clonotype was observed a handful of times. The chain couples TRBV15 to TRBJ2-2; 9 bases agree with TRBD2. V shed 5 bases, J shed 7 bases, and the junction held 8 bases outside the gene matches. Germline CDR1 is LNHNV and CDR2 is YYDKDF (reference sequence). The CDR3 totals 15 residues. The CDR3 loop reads CATSPIAGAGGELFF. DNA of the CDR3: TGTGCCACCAGCCCGATAGCGGGGGCGGGCGGGGAGCTGTTTTTT.

CDR3 residues: CASSSQPWRHGYEQYF. The CDR3 nucleotides are TGTGCCAGCAGTTCCCAGCCCTGGCGGCATGGGTACGAGCAGTACTTC. The rearrangement uses TRBV12-3 or TRBV12-4 and TRBJ2-7; D remains unclear. CDR3 size: 16 residues. V dropped 4 bases and J dropped 4 bases, with 20 bases sitting between them.

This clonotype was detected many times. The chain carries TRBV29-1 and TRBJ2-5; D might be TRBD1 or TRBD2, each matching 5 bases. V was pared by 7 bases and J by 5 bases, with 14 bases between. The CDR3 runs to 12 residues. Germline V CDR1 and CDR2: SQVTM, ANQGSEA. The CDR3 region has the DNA TGCAGCGCTTGGGACGAACGGGAGACCCAGTACTTC. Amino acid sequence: CSAWDERETQYF.

The CDR3 loop is CASSFRQGAKGYTF. CDR3 DNA sequence: TGTGCCAGCAGTTTCCGACAGGGGGCTAAGGGCTACACCTTC. V gene TRBV27 combines with J gene TRBJ1-2; 10 nucleotides align to TRBD1. CDR1 MNHEY and CDR2 SMNVEV come from the germline V gene (reference sequence). The CDR3 sequence is 14 residues long. V was pared by 3 bases and J by 8 bases, with 6 bases of the junction left unmatched.

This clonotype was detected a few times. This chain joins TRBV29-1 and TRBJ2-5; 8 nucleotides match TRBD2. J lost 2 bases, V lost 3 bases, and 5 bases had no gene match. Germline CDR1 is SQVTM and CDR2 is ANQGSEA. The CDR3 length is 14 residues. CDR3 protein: CSVDFAGGQETQYF. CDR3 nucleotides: TGCAGCGTTGATTTTGCGGGGGGACAAGAGACCCAGTACTTC.

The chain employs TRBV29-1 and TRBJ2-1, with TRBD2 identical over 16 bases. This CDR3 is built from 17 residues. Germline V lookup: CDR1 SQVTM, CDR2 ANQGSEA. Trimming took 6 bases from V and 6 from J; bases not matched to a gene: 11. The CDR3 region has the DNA TGCAGCGTCAATCCGGGACTAGCGGGGGGGCGAAGCAATGAGCAGTTCTTC. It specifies CSVNPGLAGGRSNEQFF.

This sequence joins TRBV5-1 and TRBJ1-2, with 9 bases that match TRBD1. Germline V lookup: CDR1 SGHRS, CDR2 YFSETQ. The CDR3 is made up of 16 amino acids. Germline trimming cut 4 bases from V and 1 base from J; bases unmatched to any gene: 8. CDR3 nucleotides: TGCGCCAGCAGCCCGTGGGACAGGGAGTATAACTATGGCTACACCTTC. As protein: CASSPWDREYNYGYTF.

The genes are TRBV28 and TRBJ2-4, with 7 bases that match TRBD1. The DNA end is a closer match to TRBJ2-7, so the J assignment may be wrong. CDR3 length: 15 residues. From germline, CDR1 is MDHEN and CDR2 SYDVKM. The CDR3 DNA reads TGTGCCAGCAGTCTACCGGACAGGCCTTACTACGAGCAGTACTTC. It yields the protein CASSLPDRPYYEQYF.

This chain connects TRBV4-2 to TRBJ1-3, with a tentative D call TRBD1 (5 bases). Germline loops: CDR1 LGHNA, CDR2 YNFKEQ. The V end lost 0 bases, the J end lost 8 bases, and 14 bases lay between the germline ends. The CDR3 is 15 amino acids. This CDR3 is CASSQDDQGQDTIYF. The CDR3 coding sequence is TGTGCCAGCAGCCAAGATGATCAGGGCCAAGACACCATATATTTT.

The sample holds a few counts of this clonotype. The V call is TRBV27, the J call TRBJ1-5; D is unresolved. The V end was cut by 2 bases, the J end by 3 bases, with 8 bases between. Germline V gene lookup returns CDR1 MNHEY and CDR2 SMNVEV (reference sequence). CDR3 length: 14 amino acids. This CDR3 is CASSLVQYNQPQHF. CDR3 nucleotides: TGTGCCAGCAGTTTAGTCCAGTACAATCAGCCCCAGCATTTT.